These T cell receptor beta chains were read from a single sample in a study of T cell responses to AZD1222 COVID-19 vaccine. TCRdb's copy holds only in-frame clones and misses some; the assay was immunoSEQ multiplex PCR. The sample records tens of thousands of clones, around 88% being singletons. The sequences come from peripheral blood, collected on day 0 of MenACWY control vaccination. These receptors all come from an adult in good health. The CDR3 runs from the conserved cysteine through the conserved F or W. The order of the fields is J gene, clone size, V gene, CDR3 protein. Only some rows state a clone size, as once, few, many or a class for expanded clones.

TRBJ1-5	once	TRBV19	CASSISAGQAYNQPQHF
TRBJ2-3	.	TRBV7-3	CASSPRLAGGSDTQYF
TRBJ1-5	.	TRBV2	CASSEVGDPFLSNQPQHF
TRBJ1-5	.	TRBV25-1	CASSESGGDQPQHF
TRBJ2-2	.	TRBV7-8	CASSVRDGVDTGELFF
TRBJ1-1	.	TRBV7-2	CASSLDRGPTEAFF
TRBJ1-1	.	TRBV4-3	CASSQLTGNTEAFF
TRBJ1-1	.	TRBV28	CASRSLGYEAFF
TRBJ1-2	.	TRBV24-1	CATSDTDSPYGYTF
TRBJ2-2	.	TRBV25-1	CASSEGTSGNTGELFF
TRBJ1-5	.	TRBV15	CATSRGMGAGNQPQHF
TRBJ1-4	.	TRBV30	CAWSVPGMKEKLFF
TRBJ2-7	.	TRBV15	CATSRERPGASYEQYF
TRBJ1-5	.	TRBV7-9	CASSLVQGLIGSNQPQHF
TRBJ1-5	.	TRBV4-3	CASSQDIGLGPQHF
TRBJ2-4	.	TRBV7-3	CASSLRGAQNIQYF
TRBJ2-5	.	TRBV7-2	CASSRSGTEIETQYF
TRBJ2-5	.	TRBV6-2/TRBV6-3	CASSPDRVGETQYF
TRBJ1-2	.	TRBV6-1	CASSEVAGQGAGGYTF
TRBJ1-4	.	TRBV30	CAWGAASEKLFF
TRBJ2-3	.	TRBV6-5	CASLDRSGGADTQYF
TRBJ1-1	once	TRBV6-5	CASRGDRGMITEAFF
TRBJ2-1	.	TRBV5-1	CASSLEGPQDYNEQFF
TRBJ1-6	.	TRBV3-1/TRBV3-2	CASSGQDNSPLHF
TRBJ2-2	.	TRBV18	CASSLGTSSNTGELFF
TRBJ1-6	.	TRBV19	CASRNADSPLHF
TRBJ1-1	.	TRBV9	CASSVESVTEAFF
TRBJ2-7	once	TRBV28	CASSISLPGQGGQYF
TRBJ1-6	.	TRBV7-2	CASSLGTWGDSPLHF
TRBJ1-5	.	TRBV2	CASRLYRDGQPQHF
TRBJ1-2	few	TRBV11-2	CASSDRDRGLRGYTF
TRBJ2-1	.	TRBV24-1	CATSDSLYNEQFF
TRBJ1-6	.	TRBV10-3	CATGTGGGSPLHF
TRBJ2-3	.	TRBV3-1/TRBV3-2	CASSQAGPGTDTQYF
TRBJ1-6	.	TRBV7-9	CAGTRGGTINSPLHF